The 5 T cell receptor beta chains below all came from one sample that was sequenced in a study of monozygotic twins with inflammatory bowel disease. TCRdb re-called the 5' RACE reads and shows each CDR3 protein once, DNA omitted. This sample's clone table lists about 380,000 distinct CDR3 sequences. The sequenced material came from blood. The receptors were sampled from a human donor with ulcerative colitis or Crohn's disease, or a healthy co-twin of an affected twin (not recorded which).

The chain joins TRBV20-1 to TRBJ1-1. CDR1 and CDR2 (germline): DFQATT, SNEGSKA (reference sequence). CDR3 length: 15 residues. The CDR3 sequence is CSARVFSGMNTEAFF.

This chain uses TRBV2 with TRBJ1-1. Germline V gene data show CDR1 as SNHLY and CDR2 as FYNNEI. The CDR3 extends over 14 amino acids. CDR3 loop: CASSMDPVGTEAFF.

J is TRBJ2-3 and V is TRBV5-1. The CDR3 totals 15 residues. Germline loops: CDR1 SGHRS, CDR2 YFSETQ. The CDR3 sequence is CASSLASASTDTQYF.

This chain joins TRBV7-8 and TRBJ1-2; TCRdb picks TRBD1, but there is no DNA to check that call. CDR3 length: 14 residues. CDR1 and CDR2 from the germline V gene are SGHVS and FQNEAQ. This chain's CDR3 is CASSTRQDYYGYTF. The whole variable domain, filled in from reference TRBV7-8 and TRBJ1-2, reads GAGVSQSPRYKVAKRGQDVALRCDPISGHVSLFWYQQALGQGPEFLTYFQNEAQLDKSGLPSDRFFAERPEGSVSTLKIQRTQQEDSAVYLCASSTRQDYYGYTFGSGTRLTVV.

The CDR3 spells CASSRIVHANTGELFF. The chain is built from TRBV14 and TRBJ2-2. The CDR3 has 16 amino acids. Germline V gene data show CDR1 as SGHDN and CDR2 as FVKESK.